This T cell receptor beta chain is drawn from a study of T-cell memory formation after mild COVID-19. With constant-segment primers, 5'RACE yielded cDNA libraries of TCR alpha and TCR beta that carried sample barcodes and UMIs. TCRdb recomputed calls from the 5' RACE reads with MiXCR, one row per CDR3 protein. Among about 350,000 distinct CDR3 sequences listed, roughly 13% were seen once. In this sample, this clonotype turned up a few times. In germline, CDR1 is MGHRA, CDR2 YSYEKL. The CDR3 runs 13 residues. V dropped 6 bases and J dropped 6; count of bases not matched to a gene: 5. The sample taken for sequencing was PBMCs or a T cell subset sorted from them (not recorded which). The origin of this receptor is a man aged 18 to 29 who had mild COVID-19 (a few samples of this study predate the infection). Cell type and time point are not known. The chain recombines TRBV4-1 with TRBJ2-1; TRBD2 aligns across 7 bases. CDR3 in DNA: TGCGCCAGCAGAGGGAGCGGGGTCAATGAGCAGTTCTTC. It codes for CASRGSGVNEQFF.